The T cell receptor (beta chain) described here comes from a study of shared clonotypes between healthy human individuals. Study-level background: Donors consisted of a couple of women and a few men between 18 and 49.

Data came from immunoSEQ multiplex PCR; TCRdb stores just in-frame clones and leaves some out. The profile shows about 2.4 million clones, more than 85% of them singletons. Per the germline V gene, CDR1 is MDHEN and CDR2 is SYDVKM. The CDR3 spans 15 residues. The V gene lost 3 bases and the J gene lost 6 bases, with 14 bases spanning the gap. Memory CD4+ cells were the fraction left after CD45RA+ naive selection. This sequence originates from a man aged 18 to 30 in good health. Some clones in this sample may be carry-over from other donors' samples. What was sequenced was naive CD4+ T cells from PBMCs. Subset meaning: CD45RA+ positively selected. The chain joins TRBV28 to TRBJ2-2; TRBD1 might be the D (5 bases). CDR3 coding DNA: TGTGCCAGCAGTTTCCGGCAAGGGGCTTCCGGGGAGCTGTTTTTT. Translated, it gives CASSFRQGASGELFF.